A selection of T cell receptor beta chains follows, all from one sample in a study of blood T cells in healthy people across ages. MiXCR, run by TCRdb on the 5' RACE reads, gives a single entry per CDR3 protein. The sample has under 700,000 distinct CDR3 sequences; approximately 25% are singletons. The same data also contributed to another study, on T cells of mothers and their children.

Sequenced: blood. The receptors derive from a boy younger than 18 in good health. The CDR3 runs from the conserved cysteine through the conserved F or W. D genes are given only for firm matches. Expanded clones are given a class, and other clones once, few, many or no size at all.

abundance	v_gene	d_gene	j_gene	CDR3nt	CDR3aa
.	TRBV6-5	.	TRBJ2-3	TGTGCCAGCAGTTACTCGAGAGGGGGTGGGGACACAGATACGCAGTATTTT	CASSYSRGGGDTDTQYF
.	TRBV7-3	.	TRBJ2-1	TGTGCCAGCAGCTCGATGATCCAGGGTACCAATGAGCAGTTCTTC	CASSSMIQGTNEQFF
.	TRBV7-9	.	TRBJ2-5	TGTGCCAGCAGCTTAGCGGGTCCCCAGGTGGCCCAGTACTTC	CASSLAGPQVAQYF
.	TRBV9	TRBD1	TRBJ1-2	TGTGCCAGCAGCCCCGGGGTTTGGGGACAGGGAGGCTATGGCTACACCTTC	CASSPGVWGQGGYGYTF
.	TRBV10-3	.	TRBJ2-4	TGTGCCATCAGTCCGGCCGGGACCCCCAATCTGTACTTC	CAISPAGTPNLYF
.	TRBV5-6	.	TRBJ1-1	TGTGCCAGCAGCTTGGCCAGGGCGGGGTGGTGGACTGAAGCTTTCTTT	CASSLARAGWWTEAFF
.	TRBV7-2	.	TRBJ1-1	TGTGCCACGAAAGGGGGATTGGACACTGAAGCTTTCTTT	CATKGGLDTEAFF
.	TRBV7-7	.	TRBJ2-3	TGTGCTAGCAGCTCTGCAGGGTCGGGGACAGATACGCAGTATTTT	CASSSAGSGTDTQYF
few	TRBV6-2/TRBV6-3	TRBD1	TRBJ1-1	TGTGCCAGCAGTTCCGATTCAGGGGGCTGGGAAGCTTTCTTT	CASSSDSGGWEAFF
few	TRBV7-2	.	TRBJ2-3	TGTGCCAGCAGCTTTGGGACAACAAGCACAGATACGCAGTATTTT	CASSFGTTSTDTQYF
.	TRBV29-1	.	TRBJ1-2	TGCAGCGTTCCGGACAGCTTCTATGGCTACACCTTC	CSVPDSFYGYTF
few	TRBV12-3/TRBV12-4	TRBD1	TRBJ2-7	TGTGCCAGCACCCCGCCCGGGACAGGTTTCTACGAGCAGTACTTC	CASTPPGTGFYEQYF
few	TRBV7-2	.	TRBJ2-5	TGTGCCAGCAGCTTAGGTCCCGGACAAGAGACCCAGTACTTC	CASSLGPGQETQYF
.	TRBV27	.	TRBJ1-1	TGTGCCAGCAGTTATACACAGCTGAACACTGAAGCTTTCTTT	CASSYTQLNTEAFF
few	TRBV6-5	.	TRBJ1-1	TGTGCCAGCAGTTTTCCCACTTTACCCTCTCCGGTTGCGGGGAACACTGAAGCTTTCTTT	CASSFPTLPSPVAGNTEAFF
.	TRBV18	TRBD1	TRBJ2-1	TGTGCCAGCTCACCGACGGGACAGGGGGCTTTAGAGCAGTTCTTC	CASSPTGQGALEQFF
few	TRBV4-3	.	TRBJ2-1	TGCGCCAGCAGCCAAGATCCGGGGAACTCCTACAATGAGCAGTTCTTC	CASSQDPGNSYNEQFF
.	TRBV6-6	.	TRBJ2-3	TGTGCCAGCGTGAGGGGACCCAGCACAGATACGCAGTATTTT	CASVRGPSTDTQYF
.	TRBV28	TRBD1	TRBJ1-1	TGTGCCAGCAGTTTCCCGGACAGGATCCAGAACACTGAAGCTTTCTTT	CASSFPDRIQNTEAFF
.	TRBV20-1	.	TRBJ2-1	TGCAGTGCGTTTCTAGGGGATGAGCAGTTCTTC	CSAFLGDEQFF
.	TRBV19	.	TRBJ1-1	TGTGCCAGTAGTATCTTCCGGACAGTACTGAACACTGAAGCTTTCTTT	CASSIFRTVLNTEAFF
few	TRBV5-1	TRBD1	TRBJ2-7	TGCGCCAGCAGCCCGGATCGGGACAGGCTCTACGAGCAGTACTTC	CASSPDRDRLYEQYF
.	TRBV4-2	TRBD2	TRBJ2-7	TGTGCCAGCAGCCCTGGACTAGCGATAACCTACGAGCAGTACTTC	CASSPGLAITYEQYF
.	TRBV20-1	.	TRBJ1-2	TGCAGTGAACAGAGCCGGGACACCCACGTCTACACCTTC	CSEQSRDTHVYTF
.	TRBV20-1	.	TRBJ1-2	TGCAGTGCTAGAGATCGGACTAACTATGGCTACACCTTC	CSARDRTNYGYTF
few	TRBV12-3/TRBV12-4	.	TRBJ1-3	TGTGCCAGCAGCCGCTGGCGGTGGGGAAACACCATATATTTT	CASSRWRWGNTIYF
.	TRBV13	TRBD2	TRBJ2-7	TGTGCCAGCAGCTGGGGACTAGGAGCCTACGAGCAGTACTTC	CASSWGLGAYEQYF
few	TRBV4-3	TRBD2	TRBJ2-7	TGCGCCGGCAGCCCAACGGGGGGGGGCTACTACGAGCAGTACTTC	CAGSPTGGGYYEQYF
.	TRBV29-1	.	TRBJ1-2	TGCAGCGTTGAAGATCGGGGCACAGACTATGGCTACACCTTC	CSVEDRGTDYGYTF
few	TRBV11-2	.	TRBJ1-3	TGTGCCAGCAGCTTAGATAGGGTGAGCTCTGGAAACACCATATATTTT	CASSLDRVSSGNTIYF
few	TRBV12-3/TRBV12-4	.	TRBJ2-1	TGTGCCAGCAGTTCCTCAGGATCTAGGGGGAGAGTCTACAATGAGCAGTTCTTC	CASSSSGSRGRVYNEQFF
few	TRBV29-1	TRBD1	TRBJ2-1	TGCAGCGTTGTCCGGGACAGGGTTCGGAAGGGAGGTGAGCAGTTCTTC	CSVVRDRVRKGGEQFF
many	TRBV6-4	TRBD2	TRBJ2-3	TGTGCCAGCAGTGAAGGTAGCGGGAGCACAGATACGCAGTATTTT	CASSEGSGSTDTQYF
.	TRBV3-1	.	TRBJ2-5	TGTGCCAGCAGCCAAATCCCAGGAGGGTACACACAAGAGACCCAGTACTTC	CASSQIPGGYTQETQYF
.	TRBV7-2	.	TRBJ1-2	TGTGCCAGCAGCTTAGCCGGGGAGCGATATGGCTACACCTTC	CASSLAGERYGYTF
.	TRBV20-1	.	TRBJ1-2	TGCAGTGCTAGAGAGGCCTCCTCTAACTATGGCTACACCTTC	CSAREASSNYGYTF
few	TRBV3-1	TRBD1	TRBJ2-7	TGTGCCAGCAGCCAAGCCGGGACAGGAACCTACGAGCAGTACTTC	CASSQAGTGTYEQYF
.	TRBV6-2/TRBV6-3	TRBD1	TRBJ2-7	TGTGCCAGCACCTTGGGACAGGTAGTGGGCGAGCAGTACTTC	CASTLGQVVGEQYF
.	TRBV7-2	TRBD2	TRBJ2-1	TGTGCCAGCAGCTTAGCGGGACTAGTTAACAATGAGCAGTTCTTC	CASSLAGLVNNEQFF
few	TRBV28	.	TRBJ2-5	TGTGCCAGCAAAAGACAAGAGACCCAGTACTTC	CASKRQETQYF
few	TRBV28	.	TRBJ2-5	TGTGCCAGCAGTTCCCCCCTGTTGTCTCGGGGACAAGAGACCCAGTACTTC	CASSSPLLSRGQETQYF
few	TRBV5-5	.	TRBJ2-5	TGTGCCAGCAGCCGGGGGGCTCACCAAGAGACCCAGTACTTC	CASSRGAHQETQYF
.	TRBV6-5	TRBD1	TRBJ1-4	TGTGCCAGCAGTACCGGACAGGTCCTTAATGAAAAACTGTTTTTT	CASSTGQVLNEKLFF
few	TRBV11-1	.	TRBJ2-4	TGTGCCAGCAGCTTTACAGGGTCGAGGGGAAACATTCAGTACTTC	CASSFTGSRGNIQYF
.	TRBV28	.	TRBJ1-5	TGTGCCAGCAGTGCGACAGACCCTGCATATAGCAATCAGCCCCAGCATTTT	CASSATDPAYSNQPQHF
few	TRBV4-1	.	TRBJ2-1	TGCGCCAGCAGCCAAGAGGGCCTTCGGCAAATAGAGAACAATGAGCAGTTCTTC	CASSQEGLRQIENNEQFF
.	TRBV5-6	.	TRBJ1-5	TGTGCCAGCAGCTTGGGACTTAACCTGGCTAATCAGCCCCAGCATTTT	CASSLGLNLANQPQHF
.	TRBV4-3	TRBD1	TRBJ2-3	TGCGCCAGCAGCCAAGTTGACAGGGGTTCGAGAGATACGCAGTATTTT	CASSQVDRGSRDTQYF
few	TRBV6-6	TRBD1	TRBJ2-5	TGTGCCAGCAGACGGGGACAGCAAGAGACCCAGTACTTC	CASRRGQQETQYF
many	TRBV7-9	.	TRBJ1-4	TGTGCCAGCAGCTTAGGGGACAACGTGGGTGAAAAACTGTTTTTT	CASSLGDNVGEKLFF
.	TRBV29-1	.	TRBJ2-4	TGCAGCGTCGATGTGGGCAAAAACATTCAGTACTTC	CSVDVGKNIQYF
.	TRBV28	.	TRBJ2-4	TGTGCCAGCAAGTCGGCCAAAAACATTCAGTACTTC	CASKSAKNIQYF
few	TRBV27	.	TRBJ1-3	TGTGCCAGCAGCCCCGGGCCTTTTGGCTCTGGAAACACCATATATTTT	CASSPGPFGSGNTIYF
.	TRBV3-1	TRBD1	TRBJ1-5	TGTGCCAGCAGCCGGGGACAGGGGGGACGACAGCCCCAGCATTTT	CASSRGQGGRQPQHF
few	TRBV2	.	TRBJ2-1	TGTGCCAGCAGTGAGTTTCTCCAACCCCCCTACAATGAGCAGTTCTTC	CASSEFLQPPYNEQFF
.	TRBV27	.	TRBJ2-3	TGTGCCAGCAGTCCACGGAGTGGACTTACGCAGTATTTT	CASSPRSGLTQYF
.	TRBV4-1	.	TRBJ1-2	TGCGCCAGCAGCCAGACAACTAACTATGGCTACACCTTC	CASSQTTNYGYTF
.	TRBV7-9	TRBD1	TRBJ2-5	TGTGCCAGCAGCTTAGGTCGGACAGGGAAGGCCCAAGAGACCCAGTACTTC	CASSLGRTGKAQETQYF
.	TRBV19	.	TRBJ1-1	TGTGCCAGTAGTTTTGGGCATACTGAAGCTTTCTTT	CASSFGHTEAFF
few	TRBV9	.	TRBJ2-5	TGTGCCAGCAGCGTAGACAGCGAAGAGACCCAGTACTTC	CASSVDSEETQYF